This T cell receptor (beta chain) came from a study of CD8+CD57+ T cells in acquired aplastic anemia. Across the whole study: Sorted CD4+ and CD8+ cells gave an average of around 3.3 ug of DNA.

Of note for this clonotype: As yet, its antigen is unknown.

According to the study, genomic DNA was the template for TCR beta VDJ and CDR3 profiling. From the reads, TCRdb called clonotypes with MiXCR, one entry per CDR3 protein. Here the sample spans about 270,000 distinct CDR3 sequences, around 60% being singletons. Study-wide results and caveats: Researchers report that around 31 CD8+ CDR3 sequences appeared in both patients and controls.

CDR1 is SGHVS, CDR2 FQNEAQ, per germline. V trimming: 2 bases; J trimming: 3 bases; junction bases outside the gene matches: 6. CDR3 size: 16 residues. The TCR comes from a human donor with severe aplastic anemia or a healthy control (not recorded which). The sequenced sample was sorted CD4+, CD8+, or CD8+CD57+ T cells (not recorded which) from PBMCs. The V gene is TRBV7-8, the J gene TRBJ2-7; 11 nucleotides line up with TRBD2. This CDR3 reads CASSLFRGLADYEQYF. CDR3 DNA: TGTGCCAGCAGCTTATTTAGGGGACTAGCGGACTACGAGCAGTACTTC.